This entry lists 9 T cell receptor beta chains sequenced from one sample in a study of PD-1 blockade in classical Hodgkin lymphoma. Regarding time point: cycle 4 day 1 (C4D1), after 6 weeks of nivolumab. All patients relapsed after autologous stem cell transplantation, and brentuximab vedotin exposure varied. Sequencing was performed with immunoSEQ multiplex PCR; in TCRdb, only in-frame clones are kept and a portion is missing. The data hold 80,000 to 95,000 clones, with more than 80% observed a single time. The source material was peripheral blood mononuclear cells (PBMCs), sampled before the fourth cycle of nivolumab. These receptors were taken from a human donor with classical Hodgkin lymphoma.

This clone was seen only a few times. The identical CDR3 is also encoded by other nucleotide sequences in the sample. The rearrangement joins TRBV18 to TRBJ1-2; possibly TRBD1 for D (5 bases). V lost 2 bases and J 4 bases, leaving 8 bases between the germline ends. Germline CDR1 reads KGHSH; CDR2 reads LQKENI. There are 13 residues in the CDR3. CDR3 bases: TGTGCCAGCTCACCAGGGGGAGCCTATGGCTACACCTTC. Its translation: CASSPGGAYGYTF.

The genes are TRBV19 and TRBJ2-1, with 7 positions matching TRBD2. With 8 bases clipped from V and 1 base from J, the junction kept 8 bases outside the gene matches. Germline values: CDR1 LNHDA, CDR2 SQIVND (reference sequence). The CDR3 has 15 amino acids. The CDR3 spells CASGTSGMSYNEQFF. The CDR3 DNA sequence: TGTGCCAGTGGGACCAGCGGGATGTCCTACAATGAGCAGTTCTTC.

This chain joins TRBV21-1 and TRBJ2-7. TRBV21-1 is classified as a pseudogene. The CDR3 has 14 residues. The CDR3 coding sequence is TGTGCCAGCAGCAAAGTGGGGGGCGGCTACGAGCAGTACTTC. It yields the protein CASSKVGGGYEQYF.

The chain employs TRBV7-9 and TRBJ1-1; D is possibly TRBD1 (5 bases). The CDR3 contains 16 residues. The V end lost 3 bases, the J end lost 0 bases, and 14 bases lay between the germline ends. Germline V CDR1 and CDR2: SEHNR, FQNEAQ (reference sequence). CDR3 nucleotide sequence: TGTGCCAGCAGCTTGAACCAGGGACCGCTGAACACTGAAGCTTTCTTT. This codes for CASSLNQGPLNTEAFF.

CDR3 in DNA: TGTGCCAGCAGTCGGGAGATCCAGTACGAGCAGTACTTC. As protein: CASSREIQYEQYF. The chain uses TRBV6-6 and TRBJ2-7; TRBD2 might be the D (6 bases). This CDR3 has 13 amino acids. CDR1 and CDR2 from the germline V gene are MNHNY and SVGAGI (reference sequence). V gave up 5 bases and J gave up 4 bases, with 12 bases separating them.

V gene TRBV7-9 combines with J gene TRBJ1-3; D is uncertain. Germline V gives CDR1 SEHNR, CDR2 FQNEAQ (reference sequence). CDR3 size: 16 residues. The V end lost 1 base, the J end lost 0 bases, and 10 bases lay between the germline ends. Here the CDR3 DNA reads TGTGCCAGCAGCTTAGACGCGGTCTACTCTGGAAACACCATATATTTT. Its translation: CASSLDAVYSGNTIYF.

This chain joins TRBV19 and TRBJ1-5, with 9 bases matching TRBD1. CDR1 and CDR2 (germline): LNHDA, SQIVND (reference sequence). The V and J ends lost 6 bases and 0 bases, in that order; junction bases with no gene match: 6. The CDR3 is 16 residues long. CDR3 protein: CASRLGQGISNQPQHF. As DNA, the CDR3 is TGTGCCAGTAGACTTGGACAGGGGATTAGCAATCAGCCCCAGCATTTT.

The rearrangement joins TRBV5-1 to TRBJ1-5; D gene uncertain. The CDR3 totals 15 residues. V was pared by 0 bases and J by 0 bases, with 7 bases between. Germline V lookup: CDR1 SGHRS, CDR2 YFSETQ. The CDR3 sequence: CASSLEVGSNQPQHF. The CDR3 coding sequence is TGCGCCAGCAGCTTGGAGGTGGGTAGCAATCAGCCCCAGCATTTT.

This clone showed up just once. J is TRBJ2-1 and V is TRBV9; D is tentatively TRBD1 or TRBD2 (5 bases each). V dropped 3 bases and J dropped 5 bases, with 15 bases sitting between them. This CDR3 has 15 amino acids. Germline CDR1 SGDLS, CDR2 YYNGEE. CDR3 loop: CASSGLTGAHNEQFF. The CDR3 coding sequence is TGTGCCAGCAGCGGTCTTACCGGGGCACACAATGAGCAGTTCTTC. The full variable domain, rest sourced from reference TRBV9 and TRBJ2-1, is DSGVTQTPKHLITATGQRVTLRCSPRSGDLSVYWYQQSLDQGLQFLIQYYNGEERAKGNILERFSAQQFPDLHSELNLSSLELGDSALYFCASSGLTGAHNEQFFGPGTRLTVL.